These T cell receptor beta chains were read from a single sample in a study of T cell responses to AZD1222 COVID-19 vaccine. Only in-frame clones appear in the TCRdb table, and some are missing; sequencing was by immunoSEQ multiplex PCR. The repertoire holds 95,000 to 150,000 clones, with roughly nine tenths as singletons. Sequencing was performed on peripheral blood, taken on day 0 of AZD1222 vaccination. These receptors were collected from an adult in good health. The CDR3 runs from the conserved cysteine through the conserved F or W. The D gene is left open where the match is weak. Clone sizes are given selectively: once, few, many, or a class where the clone is expanded.

NA	few	TRBV7-9	TRBJ2-1	TGTGCCAGCAGGGATGGACGGGTCTACAATGAGCAGTTCTTC	CASRDGRVYNEQFF
TRBD1	NA	TRBV7-3	TRBJ1-6	TGTGCCAGCAGCCGGACAGGGGCGCTAGGTTCACCCCTCCACTTT	CASSRTGALGSPLHF
NA	NA	TRBV5-4	TRBJ1-3	TGTGCCAGCAGCTTGGAGTCCGGCGGAAACACCATATATTTT	CASSLESGGNTIYF
NA	NA	TRBV7-2	TRBJ2-7	TGTGCCAGCAGTCCGCGGACAGTTTCCCCCTACGAGCAGTACTTC	CASSPRTVSPYEQYF
NA	NA	TRBV27	TRBJ1-5	TGTGCCAGCAGTTTATATCCAGGGGGCAATCAGCCCCAGCATTTT	CASSLYPGGNQPQHF
NA	NA	TRBV7-3	TRBJ2-5	TGTGCCAGCAGCTTAATCCCTCAAGAGACCCAGTACTTC	CASSLIPQETQYF
NA	NA	TRBV5-8	TRBJ1-2	TGTGCCAGCAGCGGAGGCACACATCTCCTGGATGGCTACACCTTC	CASSGGTHLLDGYTF
NA	NA	TRBV24-1	TRBJ2-3	TGTGCCACCAGTATCGGGGGATTTGATAGCACAGATACGCAGTATTTT	CATSIGGFDSTDTQYF
NA	NA	TRBV7-2	TRBJ1-1	TGTGCCAGCAGCTTACTAGGGGAAAGCACTGAAGCTTTCTTT	CASSLLGESTEAFF
TRBD2	NA	TRBV13	TRBJ2-1	TGTGCCAGCAGCTTAGGGGGGAGGACTAGCGGGAGGGGTTACAATGAGCAGTTCTTC	CASSLGGRTSGRGYNEQFF
NA	NA	TRBV9	TRBJ2-2	TGTGCCAGCAGCGCCTGGACCGGGGAGCTGTTTTTT	CASSAWTGELFF
TRBD1	NA	TRBV15	TRBJ2-7	TGTGCCACCAGCACCGGCGGACAGGCCTACGAGCAGTACTTC	CATSTGGQAYEQYF
NA	NA	TRBV4-2	TRBJ2-3	TGTGCCAGCAGCCAAGCGGTTAGCGATGGGGCAGATACGCAGTATTTT	CASSQAVSDGADTQYF
NA	few	TRBV5-4	TRBJ2-3	TGTGCCAGCAGCTTGGGGGCAGGGAGGCAAACAGATACGCAGTATTTT	CASSLGAGRQTDTQYF
NA	NA	TRBV5-8	TRBJ1-3	TGTGCCAGCAGCTTGCTGCCTGGGGGAGACACCATATATTTT	CASSLLPGGDTIYF
TRBD2	NA	TRBV7-2	TRBJ2-1	TGTGCCAGCGTCCTGACTAGCGGGAGGCCCTACAATGAGCAGTTCTTC	CASVLTSGRPYNEQFF
NA	NA	TRBV28	TRBJ2-5	TGTGCCAGCAGTTACTGGCAGGGAAGAGGAGAGACCCAGTACTTC	CASSYWQGRGETQYF
TRBD1	NA	TRBV27	TRBJ1-6	TGTGCCAGCAGTTCGTACTGGGACAGGGATTCACCCCTCCACTTT	CASSSYWDRDSPLHF
NA	NA	TRBV5-6	TRBJ1-1	TGTGCCAGCAGCTTGTTTGGGGGGCTTATTGAAGCTTTCTTT	CASSLFGGLIEAFF
NA	NA	TRBV19	TRBJ1-5	TGTGCCAGTAGCTCCTCAGGGAGGGTAGGCAATCAGCCCCAGCATTTT	CASSSSGRVGNQPQHF
NA	NA	TRBV19	TRBJ1-5	TGTGCCAGTAGAGGGCAGGGTTATCAGCCCCAGCATTTT	CASRGQGYQPQHF
TRBD2	NA	TRBV3-1/TRBV3-2	TRBJ2-1	TGTGCCAGCACCTTCGGGGGGTCTGGGCTGGAGCAGTTCTTC	CASTFGGSGLEQFF
NA	NA	TRBV6-1	TRBJ2-5	TGTGCCAGCAGTGAGGAGGCGCCGTGGGGAATAGGCCAAGAGACCCAGTACTTC	CASSEEAPWGIGQETQYF
TRBD2	NA	TRBV9	TRBJ2-2	TGTGCCAGCAGCGTCGGACTAGCGGCCACCGGGGAGCTGTTTTTT	CASSVGLAATGELFF
TRBD2	NA	TRBV28	TRBJ2-7	TGTGCCAGCAGTTCCACCGGGAGGCGCCCCTACGAGCAGTACTTC	CASSSTGRRPYEQYF
TRBD2	NA	TRBV28	TRBJ2-5	TGTGCCAGCAGTTTGGGAGGGACTAGCGGGGGGGAGACCCAGTACTTC	CASSLGGTSGGETQYF
TRBD1	NA	TRBV12-3/TRBV12-4	TRBJ1-2	TGTGCCAGCCTTCCCACAGGGGTGTTCGGCTACACCTTC	CASLPTGVFGYTF
TRBD1	NA	TRBV2	TRBJ1-6	TGTGCCAGCAGTTCGGGACAGGGGGCGCATTCACCCCTCCACTTT	CASSSGQGAHSPLHF